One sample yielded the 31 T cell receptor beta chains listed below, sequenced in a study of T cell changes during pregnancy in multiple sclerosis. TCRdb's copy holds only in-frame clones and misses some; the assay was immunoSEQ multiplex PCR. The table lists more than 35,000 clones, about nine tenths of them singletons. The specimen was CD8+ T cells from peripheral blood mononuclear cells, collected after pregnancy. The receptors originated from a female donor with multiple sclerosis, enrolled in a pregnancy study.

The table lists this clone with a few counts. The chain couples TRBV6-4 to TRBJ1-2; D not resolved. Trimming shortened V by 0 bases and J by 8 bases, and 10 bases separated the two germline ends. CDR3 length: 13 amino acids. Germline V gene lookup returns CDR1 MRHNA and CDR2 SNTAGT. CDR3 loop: CASSDSEREGYTF. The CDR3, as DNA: TGTGCCAGCAGTGACTCGGAGAGGGAGGGCTACACCTTC.

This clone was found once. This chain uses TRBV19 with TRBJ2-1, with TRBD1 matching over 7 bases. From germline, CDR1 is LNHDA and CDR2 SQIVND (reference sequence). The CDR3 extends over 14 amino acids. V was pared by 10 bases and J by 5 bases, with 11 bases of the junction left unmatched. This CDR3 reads CATLGGRGDNEQFF. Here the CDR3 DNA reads TGTGCCACCTTAGGGGGCAGGGGAGACAATGAGCAGTTCTTC.

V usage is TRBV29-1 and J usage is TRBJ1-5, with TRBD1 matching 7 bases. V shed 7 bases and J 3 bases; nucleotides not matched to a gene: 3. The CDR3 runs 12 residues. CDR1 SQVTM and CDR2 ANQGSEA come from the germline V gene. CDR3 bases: TGCAGCGCGGGGACAGCCAATCAGCCCCAGCATTTT. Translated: CSAGTANQPQHF.

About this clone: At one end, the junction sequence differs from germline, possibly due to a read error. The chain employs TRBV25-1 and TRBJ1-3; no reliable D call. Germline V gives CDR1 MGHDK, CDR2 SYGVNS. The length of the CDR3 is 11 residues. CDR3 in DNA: TGTGCCAGCAGTGAGGGGAGTCCCCTAGTGTTT. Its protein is CASSEGSPLVF.

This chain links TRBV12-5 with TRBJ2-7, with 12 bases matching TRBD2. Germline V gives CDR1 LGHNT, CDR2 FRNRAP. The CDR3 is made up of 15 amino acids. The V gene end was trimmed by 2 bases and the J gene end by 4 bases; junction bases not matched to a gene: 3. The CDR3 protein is CASGLTTSGSYEQYF. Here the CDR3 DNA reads TGTGCTAGTGGTTTGACGACTAGCGGGAGTTACGAGCAGTACTTC.

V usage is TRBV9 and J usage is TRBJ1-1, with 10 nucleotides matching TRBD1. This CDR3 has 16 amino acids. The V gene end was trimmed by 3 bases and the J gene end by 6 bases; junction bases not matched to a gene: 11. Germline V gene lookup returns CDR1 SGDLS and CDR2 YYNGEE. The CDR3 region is CASSAGPGQGSPEAFF. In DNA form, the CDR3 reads TGTGCCAGCAGCGCCGGACCGGGACAGGGGAGTCCTGAAGCTTTCTTT.

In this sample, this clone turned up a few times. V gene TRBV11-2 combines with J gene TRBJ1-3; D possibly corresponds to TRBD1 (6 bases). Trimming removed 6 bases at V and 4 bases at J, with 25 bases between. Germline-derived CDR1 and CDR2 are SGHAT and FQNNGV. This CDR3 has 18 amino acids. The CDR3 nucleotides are TGTGCCAGCAGTCAAAACCCGATAACAGGGCGCGGAGGAAACACCATATATTTT. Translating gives CASSQNPITGRGGNTIYF. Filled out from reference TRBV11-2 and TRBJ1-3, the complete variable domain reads EAGVAQSPRYKIIEKRQSVAFWCNPISGHATLYWYQQILGQGPKLLIQFQNNGVVDDSQLPKDRFSAERLKGVDSTLKIQPAKLEDSAVYLCASSQNPITGRGGNTIYFGEGSWLTVV.

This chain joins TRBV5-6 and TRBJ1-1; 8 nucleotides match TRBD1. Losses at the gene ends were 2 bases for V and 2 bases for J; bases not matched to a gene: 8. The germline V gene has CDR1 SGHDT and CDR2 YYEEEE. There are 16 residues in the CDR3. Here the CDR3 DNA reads TGTGCCAGCAGCTTTCCCCCGGACAGGGCCAACACTGAAGCTTTCTTT. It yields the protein CASSFPPDRANTEAFF.

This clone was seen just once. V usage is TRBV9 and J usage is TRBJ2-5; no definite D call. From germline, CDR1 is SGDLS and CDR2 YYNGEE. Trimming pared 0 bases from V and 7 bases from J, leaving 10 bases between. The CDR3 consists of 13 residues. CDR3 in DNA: TGTGCCAGCAGCGTAGGTCCCACGGGGACCCAGTACTTC. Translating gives CASSVGPTGTQYF.

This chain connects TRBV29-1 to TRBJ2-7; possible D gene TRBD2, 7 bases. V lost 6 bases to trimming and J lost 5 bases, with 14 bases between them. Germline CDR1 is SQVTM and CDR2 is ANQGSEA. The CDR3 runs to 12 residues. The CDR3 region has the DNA TGCAGCGTGTACGGGGGGCTCAACGAGCAGTACTTC. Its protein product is CSVYGGLNEQYF.

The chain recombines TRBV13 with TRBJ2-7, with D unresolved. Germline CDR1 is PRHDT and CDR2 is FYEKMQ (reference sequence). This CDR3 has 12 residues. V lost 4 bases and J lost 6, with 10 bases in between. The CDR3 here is CASSSTTLEQYF. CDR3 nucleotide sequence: TGTGCCAGCAGCTCTACCACCCTCGAGCAGTACTTC. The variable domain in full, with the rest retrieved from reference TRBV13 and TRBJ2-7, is AAGVIQSPRHLIKEKRETATLKCYPIPRHDTVYWYQQGPGQDPQFLISFYEKMQSDKGSIPDRFSAQQFSDYHSELNMSSLELGDSALYFCASSSTTLEQYFGPGTRLTVT.

For the CDR3, the DNA is TGTGCCAGCAGCTTACTAGTAGGGGTCGGAAACACCATATATTTT. Translating gives CASSLLVGVGNTIYF. The genes are TRBV7-6 and TRBJ1-3; tentatively, D is TRBD1 (5 bases). The CDR3 has 15 residues. V gave up 2 bases and J gave up 4 bases, with 12 bases separating them. Germline V gene sequence: CDR1 SGHVS, CDR2 FNYEAQ.

Written as DNA, the CDR3 is TGTGCCAGCAGCGTCTTGGACAGATACCAAGAGACCCAGTACTTC. It translates to CASSVLDRYQETQYF. The J gene is TRBJ2-5, the V gene TRBV9; D might be TRBD1 (6 bases). Germline V gene sequence: CDR1 SGDLS, CDR2 YYNGEE. There are 15 residues in the CDR3. V lost 2 bases and J lost 0, with 11 bases in between. Full variable domain (remainder filled in from reference TRBV9 and TRBJ2-5): DSGVTQTPKHLITATGQRVTLRCSPRSGDLSVYWYQQSLDQGLQFLIQYYNGEERAKGNILERFSAQQFPDLHSELNLSSLELGDSALYFCASSVLDRYQETQYFGPGTRLLVL.

CDR3 sequence reads: CASSQGQGQGWGQYF. The CDR3 DNA reads as TGTGCCAGCAGCCAAGGCCAGGGCCAAGGTTGGGGGCAGTACTTC. The chain has TRBV14 and TRBJ2-7, with a tentative D call TRBD1 (5 bases). This CDR3 is 15 amino acids long. Looked up from germline, CDR1 is SGHDN and CDR2 is FVKESK. The V end lost 1 base, the J end lost 9 bases, and 19 bases lay between the germline ends.

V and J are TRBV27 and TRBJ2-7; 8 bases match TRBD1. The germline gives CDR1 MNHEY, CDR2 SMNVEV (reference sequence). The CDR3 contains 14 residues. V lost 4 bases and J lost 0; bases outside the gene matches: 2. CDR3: CASSYTGGSYEQYF. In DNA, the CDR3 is TGTGCCAGCAGTTATACAGGGGGCTCCTACGAGCAGTACTTC.

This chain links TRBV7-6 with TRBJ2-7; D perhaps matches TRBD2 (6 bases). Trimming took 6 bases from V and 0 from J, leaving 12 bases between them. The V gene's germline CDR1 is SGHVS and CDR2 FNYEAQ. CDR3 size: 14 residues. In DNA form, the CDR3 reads TGTGCCAGCAGTGTTGGGGAGGACTCCTACGAGCAGTACTTC. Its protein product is CASSVGEDSYEQYF. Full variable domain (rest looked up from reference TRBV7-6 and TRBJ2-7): GAGVSQSPRYKVTKRGQDVALRCDPISGHVSLYWYRQALGQGPEFLTYFNYEAQQDKSGLPNDRFSAERPEGSISTLTIQRTEQRDSAMYRCASSVGEDSYEQYFGPGTRLTVT.

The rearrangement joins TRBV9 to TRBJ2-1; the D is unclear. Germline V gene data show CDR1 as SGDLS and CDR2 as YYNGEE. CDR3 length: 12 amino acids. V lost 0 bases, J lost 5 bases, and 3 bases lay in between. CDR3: CASSVGDNEQFF. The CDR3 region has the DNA TGTGCCAGCAGCGTAGGAGACAATGAGCAGTTCTTC.

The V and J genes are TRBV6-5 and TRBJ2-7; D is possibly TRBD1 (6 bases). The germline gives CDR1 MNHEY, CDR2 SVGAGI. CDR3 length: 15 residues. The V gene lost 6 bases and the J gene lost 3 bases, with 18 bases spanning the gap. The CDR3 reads CASSLLGASHYEQYF. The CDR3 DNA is TGTGCCAGCAGCCTCCTGGGGGCTTCTCACTACGAGCAGTACTTC.

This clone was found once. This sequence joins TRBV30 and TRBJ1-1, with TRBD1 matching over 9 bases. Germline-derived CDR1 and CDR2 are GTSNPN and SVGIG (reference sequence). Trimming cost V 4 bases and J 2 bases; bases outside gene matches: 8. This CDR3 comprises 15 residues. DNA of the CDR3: TGTGCCTGGACTATGTGGGACAGGGTAAACACTGAAGCTTTCTTT. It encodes CAWTMWDRVNTEAFF.

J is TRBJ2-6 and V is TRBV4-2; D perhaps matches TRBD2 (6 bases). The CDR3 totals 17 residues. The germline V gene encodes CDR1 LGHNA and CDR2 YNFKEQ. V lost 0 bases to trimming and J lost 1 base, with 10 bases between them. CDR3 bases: TGTGCCAGCAGCCAAGATGGGGACTTTTCTGGGGCCAACGTCCTGACTTTC. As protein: CASSQDGDFSGANVLTF.

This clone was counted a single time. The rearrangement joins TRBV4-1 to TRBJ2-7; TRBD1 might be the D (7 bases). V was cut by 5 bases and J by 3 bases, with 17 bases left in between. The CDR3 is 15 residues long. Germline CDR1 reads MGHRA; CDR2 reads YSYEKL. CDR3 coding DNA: TGCGCCAGCAGCTTCGCGGAGGGGGCGAACTACGAGCAGTACTTC. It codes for CASSFAEGANYEQYF.

CDR3 DNA: TGTGCCAGCAGCGTATGGGGCAGTAATCAGCCCCAGCATTTT. Translation: CASSVWGSNQPQHF. The chain couples TRBV9 to TRBJ1-5; maybe TRBD1 (5 bases). Trimming shortened V by 1 base and J by 4 bases, and 9 bases separated the two germline ends. The germline gives CDR1 SGDLS, CDR2 YYNGEE. There are 14 residues in the CDR3.

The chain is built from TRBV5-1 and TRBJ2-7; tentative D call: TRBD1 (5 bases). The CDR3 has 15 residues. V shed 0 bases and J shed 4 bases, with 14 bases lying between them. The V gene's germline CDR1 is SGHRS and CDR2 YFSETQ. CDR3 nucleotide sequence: TGCGCCAGCAGCTTGGTCCCAGACAGTAATTACGAGCAGTACTTC. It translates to CASSLVPDSNYEQYF.

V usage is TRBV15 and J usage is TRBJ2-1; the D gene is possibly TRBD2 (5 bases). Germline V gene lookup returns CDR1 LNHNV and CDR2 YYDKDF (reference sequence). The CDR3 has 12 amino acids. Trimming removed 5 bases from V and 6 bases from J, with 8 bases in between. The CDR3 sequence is CATSGESNEQFF. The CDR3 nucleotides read TGTGCCACCAGCGGGGAGTCCAATGAGCAGTTCTTC. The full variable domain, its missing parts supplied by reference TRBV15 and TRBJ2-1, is DAMVIQNPRYQVTQFGKPVTLSCSQTLNHNVMYWYQQKSSQAPKLLFHYYDKDFNNEADTPDNFQSRRPNTSFCFLDIRSPGLGDTAMYLCATSGESNEQFFGPGTRLTVL.

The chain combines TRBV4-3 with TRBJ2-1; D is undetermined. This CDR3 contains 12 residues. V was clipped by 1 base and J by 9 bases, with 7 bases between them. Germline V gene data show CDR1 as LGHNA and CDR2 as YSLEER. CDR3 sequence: CASSQGNGEQFF. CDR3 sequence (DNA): TGCGCCAGCAGCCAAGGAAACGGTGAGCAGTTCTTC.

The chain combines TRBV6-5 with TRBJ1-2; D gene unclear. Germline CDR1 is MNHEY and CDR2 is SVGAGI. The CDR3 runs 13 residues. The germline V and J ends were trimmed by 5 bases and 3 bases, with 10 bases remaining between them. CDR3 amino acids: CASSPPGYYGYTF. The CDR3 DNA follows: TGTGCCAGCAGTCCCCCGGGGTACTATGGCTACACCTTC.

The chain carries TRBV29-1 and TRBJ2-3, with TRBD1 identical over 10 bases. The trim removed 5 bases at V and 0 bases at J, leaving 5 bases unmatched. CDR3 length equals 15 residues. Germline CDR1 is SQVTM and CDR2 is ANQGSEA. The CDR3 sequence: CSVTGTGESTDTQYF. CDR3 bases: TGCAGCGTTACCGGGACAGGGGAAAGCACAGATACGCAGTATTTT.

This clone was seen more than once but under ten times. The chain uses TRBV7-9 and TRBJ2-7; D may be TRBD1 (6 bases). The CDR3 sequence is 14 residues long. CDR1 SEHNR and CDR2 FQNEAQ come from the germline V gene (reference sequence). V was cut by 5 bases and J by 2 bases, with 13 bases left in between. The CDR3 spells CASSNSQGTYEQYF. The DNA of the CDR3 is TGTGCCAGCAGCAACTCCCAGGGGACCTACGAGCAGTACTTC.

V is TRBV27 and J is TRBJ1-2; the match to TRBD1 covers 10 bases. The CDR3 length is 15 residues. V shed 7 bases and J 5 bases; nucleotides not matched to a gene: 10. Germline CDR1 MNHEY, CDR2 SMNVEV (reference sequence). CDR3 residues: CASNPTGGFGYGYTF. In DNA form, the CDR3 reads TGTGCCAGCAATCCGACAGGGGGCTTTGGGTATGGCTACACCTTC.

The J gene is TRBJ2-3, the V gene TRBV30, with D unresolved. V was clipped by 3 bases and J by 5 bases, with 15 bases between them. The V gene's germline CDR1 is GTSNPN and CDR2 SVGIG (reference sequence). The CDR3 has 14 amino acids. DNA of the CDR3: TGTGCCTGGAGCACGGGTCAGCCGGTAGATACGCAGTATTTT. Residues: CAWSTGQPVDTQYF.

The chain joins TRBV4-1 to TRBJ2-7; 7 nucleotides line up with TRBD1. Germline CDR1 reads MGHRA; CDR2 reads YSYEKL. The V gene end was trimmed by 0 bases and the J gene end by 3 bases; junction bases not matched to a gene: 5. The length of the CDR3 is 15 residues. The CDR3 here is CASSQERDRGYEQYF. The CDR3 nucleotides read TGCGCCAGCAGCCAAGAACGGGACAGAGGCTACGAGCAGTACTTC.